A single sample gave rise to the 16 T cell receptor beta chains below, sequenced in a study of cytomegalovirus exposure and HLA in healthy donors. The assay was immunoSEQ multiplex PCR, and TCRdb's table has in-frame clones only and misses some. The data show around 200,000 clones, roughly 80% seen once. The specimen sequenced was PBMCs. These receptors originate from a young woman in good health and CMV-seropositive.

The CDR3 loop is CASTRTGYGYTF. CDR3 DNA: TGTGCCAGCACGCGGACAGGTTATGGCTACACCTTC. This chain uses TRBV25-1 with TRBJ1-2, with 7 bases matching TRBD1. After removal of 7 bases from V and 5 bases from J, the junction contained 4 bases not matched to a gene. The length of the CDR3 is 12 residues. The germline V gene has CDR1 MGHDK and CDR2 SYGVNS.

The chain joins TRBV6-1 to TRBJ1-1; D gene ambiguous. CDR1 and CDR2 (germline): MNHNS, SASEGT. The CDR3 runs to 14 residues. Trimming removed 7 bases at V and 4 bases at J, with 16 bases between. CDR3 nucleotides: TGTGCCAGCATAGCAGAGAGATACGGCACTGAAGCTTTCTTT. Encoded protein: CASIAERYGTEAFF.

The gene calls are TRBV13 and TRBJ2-7; 12 positions agree with TRBD1. Trimming at V came to 3 bases and at J to 6 bases, leaving 6 bases not matched to a gene. The CDR3 loop spans 15 amino acids. Per the germline V gene, CDR1 is PRHDT and CDR2 is FYEKMQ (reference sequence). The CDR3 protein is CASSFSGTGGFEQYF. The CDR3 DNA reads TGTGCCAGCAGCTTTTCCGGGACAGGGGGCTTCGAGCAGTACTTC.

The rearrangement links TRBV6-5 to TRBJ2-5; 11 nucleotides agree with TRBD1. The CDR3 is 15 residues long. The trim removed 5 bases at V and 5 bases at J, leaving 7 bases unmatched. Germline assignment: CDR1 MNHEY and CDR2 SVGAGI. The CDR3 protein is CASSKGQGAMETQYF. The CDR3 nucleotides are TGTGCCAGCAGTAAAGGACAGGGGGCCATGGAGACCCAGTACTTC.

The chain joins TRBV7-9 to TRBJ1-1; perhaps TRBD1 as D (6 bases). The CDR3 spans 14 residues. V lost 8 bases and J 4 bases, leaving 17 bases between the germline ends. Germline-derived CDR1 and CDR2 are SEHNR and FQNEAQ (reference sequence). Here the CDR3 reads CASAKPQGFTEAFF. Here the CDR3 DNA reads TGTGCCAGCGCAAAGCCCCAGGGGTTCACTGAAGCTTTCTTT.

The chain joins TRBV29-1 to TRBJ1-2; D is perhaps TRBD1 (6 bases). The V gene lost 3 bases and the J gene lost 0 bases, with 8 bases spanning the gap. This CDR3 contains 13 residues. Looked up from germline, CDR1 is SQVTM and CDR2 is ANQGSEA. The CDR3 nucleotides are TGCAGCGTTGACAGGGGAGCTAACTATGGCTACACCTTC. Protein: CSVDRGANYGYTF.

The chain recombines TRBV4-3 with TRBJ1-1; possibly TRBD1 for D (5 bases). Between the trimmed V and J ends, which lost 4 bases and 5 bases, there was a span of 17 bases. CDR1 and CDR2 (germline): LGHNA, YSLEER. The CDR3 covers 15 residues. The CDR3 sequence: CASSLAGLPVTEAFF. CDR3 nucleotides: TGCGCCAGCAGCCTGGCAGGGCTCCCAGTGACTGAAGCTTTCTTT.

This chain uses TRBV5-1 with TRBJ1-2; 10 bases match TRBD1. This CDR3 has 15 residues. Germline V lookup: CDR1 SGHRS, CDR2 YFSETQ. V shed 1 base, J shed 5 bases, and the junction held 5 bases outside the gene matches. CDR3 bases: TGCGCCAGCAGCTTGTCCGGACAGGGGGGATATGGCTACACCTTC. Translating gives CASSLSGQGGYGYTF.

J is TRBJ1-5 and V is TRBV10-3; no definite D call. Germline CDR1 reads ENHRY; CDR2 reads SYGVKD. CDR3 length: 14 amino acids. Trimming stripped 0 bases from V and 6 bases from J, with 9 bases between. The CDR3 loop is CAISESSSGQPQHF. The DNA for the CDR3 is TGTGCCATCAGTGAGTCGAGTTCAGGTCAGCCCCAGCATTTT.

This chain connects TRBV5-6 to TRBJ2-7; D might be TRBD1 (6 bases). The germline V and J ends were trimmed by 2 bases and 4 bases, with 7 bases remaining between them. In germline, CDR1 is SGHDT, CDR2 YYEEEE. The CDR3 has 12 residues. In DNA, the CDR3 is TGTGCCAGCAGCTTACAGGGATACGAGCAGTACTTC. Protein: CASSLQGYEQYF.

The count of this clone is one. The chain is built from TRBV5-6 and TRBJ2-1; D might be TRBD2 (5 bases). Germline assignment: CDR1 SGHDT and CDR2 YYEEEE. The CDR3 is 17 residues long. The V and J ends lost 2 bases and 0 bases respectively, with 15 bases between them. CDR3 amino acids: CASSLYLFSASYNEQFF. In DNA form, the CDR3 reads TGTGCCAGCAGCTTATACCTCTTTAGCGCCTCCTACAATGAGCAGTTCTTC.

J is TRBJ2-2 and V is TRBV6-6; weak D call: TRBD2 (6 bases). CDR1 is MNHNY, CDR2 SVGAGI, per germline (reference sequence). The CDR3 has 15 amino acids. Trimming took 6 bases from V and 3 from J, leaving 14 bases between them. The CDR3 protein is CASSHDGGDTGELFF. DNA of the CDR3: TGTGCCAGCAGCCACGACGGGGGAGACACCGGGGAGCTGTTTTTT.

CDR3 in DNA: TGTGCCAGCACCCTCGGGGGCTCTGGGGCCAACGTCCTGACTTTC. This translates into CASTLGGSGANVLTF. The rearrangement uses TRBV27 and TRBJ2-6; a weak D match, TRBD2 (6 bases). Trimming cost V 7 bases and J 0 bases, with 10 bases left between them. The CDR3 length is 15 residues. Germline lookup yields CDR1 MNHEY and CDR2 SMNVEV (reference sequence).

The V and J genes are TRBV5-4 and TRBJ1-2, with 8 bases aligning to TRBD1. This CDR3 has 15 residues. The germline gives CDR1 SGHNT, CDR2 YYREEE (reference sequence). With V trimmed by 5 bases and J by 0 bases, 6 bases remained unmatched. The CDR3, as DNA: TGTGCCAGCAGTACCGACAGGGGTTCTAACTATGGCTACACCTTC. Translation gives CASSTDRGSNYGYTF.

J is TRBJ2-7 and V is TRBV9, with 8 positions matching TRBD2. Germline V gene sequence: CDR1 SGDLS, CDR2 YYNGEE. V shed 0 bases, J shed 2 bases, and the junction held 4 bases outside the gene matches. The CDR3 is 15 amino acids. The CDR3 protein is CASSVGGSGTYEQYF. The DNA of the CDR3 is TGTGCCAGCAGCGTAGGAGGTAGCGGGACCTACGAGCAGTACTTC.

Only a few counts were recorded for this clone. This sequence joins TRBV6-1 and TRBJ2-5; 8 bases align to TRBD1. V lost 1 base and J lost 14; bases outside the gene matches: 12. The CDR3 is made up of 14 amino acids. CDR1 and CDR2 (germline): MNHNS, SASEGT. CDR3 DNA sequence: TGTGCCAGCAGTGAAGGCGACAGGGGACCGTTCGAATACTTC. This sequence encodes CASSEGDRGPFEYF.